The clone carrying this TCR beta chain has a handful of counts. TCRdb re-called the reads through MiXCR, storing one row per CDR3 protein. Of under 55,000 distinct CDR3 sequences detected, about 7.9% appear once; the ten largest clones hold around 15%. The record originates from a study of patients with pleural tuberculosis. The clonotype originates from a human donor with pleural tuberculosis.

The CDR3: CASSGSRTDTQYF. The CDR3 DNA sequence: TGTGCCAGCAGTGGTAGCCGGACAGATACGCAGTATTTT. This chain connects TRBV2 to TRBJ2-3; D remains ambiguous. CDR1 is SNHLY and CDR2 is FYNNEI in the germline V gene. This CDR3 comprises 13 residues. V lost 4 bases, J lost 3 bases, and 8 bases lay in between.